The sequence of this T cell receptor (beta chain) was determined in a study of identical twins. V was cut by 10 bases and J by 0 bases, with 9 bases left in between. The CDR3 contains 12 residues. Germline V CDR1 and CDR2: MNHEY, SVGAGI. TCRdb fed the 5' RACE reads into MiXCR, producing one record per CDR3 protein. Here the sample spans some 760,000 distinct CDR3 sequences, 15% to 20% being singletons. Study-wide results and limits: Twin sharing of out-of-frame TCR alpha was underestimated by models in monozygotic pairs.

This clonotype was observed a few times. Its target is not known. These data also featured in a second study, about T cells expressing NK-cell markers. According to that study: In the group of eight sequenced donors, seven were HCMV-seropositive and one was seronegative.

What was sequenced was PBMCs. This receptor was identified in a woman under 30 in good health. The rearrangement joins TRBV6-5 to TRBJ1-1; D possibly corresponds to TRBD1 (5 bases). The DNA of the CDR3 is TGTGCCACAGGGTTTATGAACACTGAAGCTTTCTTT. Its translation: CATGFMNTEAFF.